The 14 T cell receptor beta chains reported below all come from one sample, sequenced in a study of shared clonotypes between healthy human individuals. Cells designated naive CD8 were CD45RO-negative and were positively selected for CCR7, with terminally differentiated effector memory CD45RA+ cells excluded. Sequenced by immunoSEQ multiplex PCR; TCRdb stores in-frame clones only, minus some. This sample has around 2.1 million clones, with about 93% found just once. Sequenced: naive CD8+ T cells from PBMCs. The receptor source for this set is a man younger than 30 in good health. Some clones in this sample may be carry-over from other donors' samples.

The chain carries TRBV27 and TRBJ2-6; D may correspond to TRBD1 or TRBD2 (6 bases each). Trimming left V 3 bases short and J 2 bases short, with 8 bases between. Germline loops: CDR1 MNHEY, CDR2 SMNVEV (reference sequence). CDR3 length: 15 amino acids. The CDR3 reads CASSFGGTGANVLTF. In nucleotides, the CDR3 is TGTGCCAGCAGTTTCGGGGGCACTGGGGCCAACGTCCTGACTTTC. Variable domain in full (rest from reference TRBV27 and TRBJ2-6): EAQVTQNPRYLITVTGKKLTVTCSQNMNHEYMSWYRQDPGLGLRQIYYSMNVEVTDKGDVPEGYKVSRKEKRNFPLILESPSPNQTSLYFCASSFGGTGANVLTFGAGSRLTVL.

The V gene is TRBV9, the J gene TRBJ2-1, with 8 bases identical to TRBD2. From germline, CDR1 is SGDLS and CDR2 YYNGEE. Trimming took 0 bases from V and 10 from J; bases not matched to a gene: 9. This CDR3 has 15 residues. Written as DNA, the CDR3 is TGTGCCAGCAGCGTAGCTTTAACTAGCGGCAAGGAGCAGTTCTTC. This encodes CASSVALTSGKEQFF.

The V call is TRBV27, the J call TRBJ2-5, with 8 bases that match TRBD1. Germline CDR1 and CDR2: MNHEY and SMNVEV (reference sequence). V was clipped by 1 base and J by 4 bases; unmatched bases: 5. The length of the CDR3 is 15 residues. CDR3 coding DNA: TGTGCCAGCAGTTTATGGCAGGGGGCCATAGAGACCCAGTACTTC. Protein sequence: CASSLWQGAIETQYF.

The gene calls are TRBV27 and TRBJ1-2, with TRBD1 identical over 7 bases. The CDR3 consists of 15 residues. Germline V CDR1 and CDR2: MNHEY, SMNVEV (reference sequence). J gave up 4 bases and V 6 bases, and 11 bases lay outside the gene matches. The CDR3 reads CASSYTGARFYGYTF. CDR3 bases: TGTGCCAGCAGCTATACAGGGGCCCGCTTCTATGGCTACACCTTC.

The chain has TRBV15 and TRBJ2-7; TRBD1 aligns across 8 bases. The CDR3 consists of 15 residues. From germline, CDR1 is LNHNV and CDR2 YYDKDF (reference sequence). The trim removed 3 bases at V and 3 bases at J, leaving 7 bases unmatched. The CDR3 nucleotides are TGTGCCACCAGCAGTCCGGACAGGGTGAGCTACGAGCAGTACTTC. Translating it yields CATSSPDRVSYEQYF.

The chain recombines TRBV25-1 with TRBJ2-2; possible D gene TRBD1, 6 bases. In germline, CDR1 is MGHDK, CDR2 SYGVNS. This CDR3 is built from 15 residues. The V end was cut by 6 bases, the J end by 6 bases, with 17 bases between. The CDR3 loop reads CASRAPTGLPGELFF. CDR3 coding DNA: TGTGCCAGCAGGGCACCCACAGGGCTCCCCGGGGAGCTGTTTTTT.

This chain joins TRBV28 and TRBJ2-5, with TRBD1 as a possible D gene (6 bases). Germline V gene lookup returns CDR1 MDHEN and CDR2 SYDVKM. Deletions cut 6 bases from V and 4 bases from J, with 18 bases between. The CDR3 consists of 15 residues. Here the CDR3 reads CASSLDSNYGETQYF. In DNA, the CDR3 is TGTGCCAGCAGCCTGGACAGCAATTATGGAGAGACCCAGTACTTC.

V usage is TRBV27 and J usage is TRBJ2-2, with D tentatively TRBD1 or TRBD2 (5 bases each). Per germline, CDR1 MNHEY and CDR2 SMNVEV (reference sequence). The germline V and J ends were trimmed by 4 bases and 6 bases, with 12 bases remaining between them. The CDR3 covers 14 residues. The CDR3 nucleotides read TGTGCCAGCAGTTCATACGGGACCGCCGGGGAGCTGTTTTTT. Encoded protein: CASSSYGTAGELFF.

The chain couples TRBV29-1 to TRBJ2-1; D remains unclear. The length of the CDR3 is 14 residues. Trimming cost V 4 bases and J 8 bases, with 18 bases left between them. Looked up from germline, CDR1 is SQVTM and CDR2 is ANQGSEA. CDR3 loop: CSVVLGFPNDEQFF. The CDR3 bases are TGCAGCGTTGTCCTCGGATTCCCCAACGATGAGCAGTTCTTC.

The chain couples TRBV29-1 to TRBJ1-2; the D gene is possibly TRBD1 (6 bases). V lost 3 bases and J lost 6, with 8 bases in between. Germline loops: CDR1 SQVTM, CDR2 ANQGSEA. There are 11 residues in the CDR3. CDR3 coding DNA: TGCAGCGTTGACACAGGGCATGGCTACACCTTC. It is translated as CSVDTGHGYTF.

V usage is TRBV4-3 and J usage is TRBJ1-4; perhaps TRBD1 as D (5 bases). Germline CDR1 is LGHNA and CDR2 is YSLEER. V was shortened by 3 bases and J by 7 bases, with 18 bases between the two germline ends. This CDR3 has 16 amino acids. Here the CDR3 DNA reads TGCGCCAGCAGCCAGGTTAGAGGACAACAACGTGAAAAACTGTTTTTT. Translating gives CASSQVRGQQREKLFF.

The J gene is TRBJ1-2, the V gene TRBV7-9; no definite D call. The germline V and J ends were trimmed by 2 bases and 8 bases, with 15 bases remaining between them. CDR3 length: 14 amino acids. CDR1 and CDR2 (germline): SEHNR, FQNEAQ (reference sequence). CDR3 residues: CASSLPWSLGGYTF. The CDR3 bases are TGTGCCAGCAGCTTACCGTGGAGCCTTGGAGGCTACACCTTC.

This clone was seen just once. The rearrangement uses TRBV11-2 and TRBJ1-3; D is unresolved. Germline CDR1 SGHAT, CDR2 FQNNGV. V shed 0 bases and J shed 4 bases, with 4 bases lying between them. The CDR3 consists of 13 residues. Here the CDR3 DNA reads TGTGCCAGCAGCTTAGATTGGGGAAACACCATATATTTT. Encoded protein: CASSLDWGNTIYF.

Worth noting for this clone: The same CDR3 arises from other DNA sequences in this sample as well. The chain employs TRBV6-5 and TRBJ2-7, with no clear D. The CDR3 length is 14 residues. Trimming removed 0 bases from V and 2 bases from J, with 8 bases in between. Germline-derived CDR1 and CDR2 are MNHEY and SVGAGI. In nucleotides, the CDR3 is TGTGCCAGCAGTTACTCCTCAACAGCCTACGAGCAGTACTTC. This sequence encodes CASSYSSTAYEQYF.